The 32 T cell receptor beta chains given below trace back to one sample, sequenced in a study of shared clonotypes between healthy human individuals. Profiling relied on immunoSEQ multiplex PCR, and the TCRdb table lists in-frame clones only, not all of them. Among 2 million to 2.5 million clones listed, approximately 93% were seen once. Material: naive CD4+ T cells from PBMCs. Subset defined: CD45RA+ positively selected. The source is a man between 18 and 35 years old in good health. Some clones in this sample may be carry-over from other donors' samples.

This clone was detected once. This chain connects TRBV27 to TRBJ2-7; 9 nucleotides line up with TRBD2. Germline CDR1 MNHEY, CDR2 SMNVEV (reference sequence). The CDR3 is made up of 12 amino acids. V shed 6 bases and J 3 bases; nucleotides not matched to a gene: 0. CDR3 DNA: TGTGCCAGCAGGACTAGCGGCTACGAGCAGTACTTC. This gives the protein CASRTSGYEQYF.

This clone has a single count. The rearrangement joins TRBV27 to TRBJ2-7; a weak D match, TRBD1 (6 bases). The CDR3 covers 12 residues. V was shortened by 5 bases and J by 3 bases, with 8 bases between the two germline ends. Germline V gives CDR1 MNHEY, CDR2 SMNVEV (reference sequence). CDR3 coding DNA: TGTGCCAGCAGTGAAGGGGGCTACGAGCAGTACTTC. As protein: CASSEGGYEQYF.

This chain connects TRBV5-1 to TRBJ2-3; unclear D gene. CDR1 SGHRS and CDR2 YFSETQ come from the germline V gene. CDR3 length: 14 residues. V shed 0 bases and J shed 6 bases, with 11 bases lying between them. In DNA, the CDR3 is TGCGCCAGCAGCTTGGCGTCCGGTGTTGATACGCAGTATTTT. This encodes CASSLASGVDTQYF.

The J gene is TRBJ2-5, the V gene TRBV5-4; D may correspond to TRBD1 or TRBD2 (5 bases each). V was cut by 4 bases and J by 4 bases, with 14 bases left in between. Germline assignment: CDR1 SGHNT and CDR2 YYREEE (reference sequence). The CDR3 extends over 14 amino acids. The CDR3 region is CASSLGTAVETQYF. DNA of the CDR3: TGTGCCAGCAGCCTCGGGACGGCCGTAGAGACCCAGTACTTC.

The chain uses TRBV18 and TRBJ2-2; D might be TRBD2 (6 bases). Germline V CDR1 and CDR2: KGHSH, LQKENI. The CDR3 has 16 residues. Between the trimmed V and J ends, which lost 0 bases and 5 bases, there was a span of 13 bases. CDR3 sequence reads: CASSPPRGLGTGELFF. The CDR3 nucleotides are TGTGCCAGCTCACCACCGCGGGGTCTAGGGACCGGGGAGCTGTTTTTT. Using reference TRBV18 and TRBJ2-2 for the parts outside the CDR3, the full variable domain is NAGVMQNPRHLVRRRGQEARLRCSPMKGHSHVYWYRQLPEEGLKFMVYLQKENIIDESGMPKERFSAEFPKEGPSILRIQQVVRGDSAAYFCASSPPRGLGTGELFFGEGSRLTVL.

This chain links TRBV18 with TRBJ2-7, with TRBD2 matching over 7 bases. The CDR3 totals 21 residues. CDR1 and CDR2 (germline): KGHSH, LQKENI. With V trimmed by 7 bases and J by 3 bases, 30 bases remained unmatched. The CDR3 coding sequence is TGTGCCAGCTTCCTTACCCATCCTATTTATGAGGGAGGGCCCTCCTACTACGAGCAGTACTTC. Protein product: CASFLTHPIYEGGPSYYEQYF.

The rearrangement uses TRBV4-1 and TRBJ2-1, with 9 bases matching TRBD2. V lost 2 bases and J lost 4; bases outside the gene matches: 9. The CDR3 loop spans 17 amino acids. Per the germline V gene, CDR1 is MGHRA and CDR2 is YSYEKL. CDR3 residues: CASSQYNAGGKYNEQFF. In DNA, the CDR3 is TGCGCCAGCAGCCAATATAACGCGGGGGGGAAGTACAATGAGCAGTTCTTC.

The chain recombines TRBV7-9 with TRBJ1-3; D is uncertain. CDR1 SEHNR and CDR2 FQNEAQ come from the germline V gene (reference sequence). This CDR3 has 16 residues. V shed 2 bases and J shed 2 bases, with 13 bases lying between them. For the CDR3, the DNA is TGTGCCAGCAGCTTAATCCCTTCCCAGGCTGGAAACACCATATATTTT. This translates into CASSLIPSQAGNTIYF.

The chain recombines TRBV6-6 with TRBJ2-7; the match to TRBD1 covers 7 bases. The CDR3 contains 15 residues. With 2 bases clipped from V and 1 base from J, the junction kept 5 bases outside the gene matches. From germline, CDR1 is MNHNY and CDR2 SVGAGI (reference sequence). The CDR3 protein is CASSYRDSASYEQYF. CDR3 sequence (DNA): TGTGCCAGCAGTTACCGGGACAGTGCTTCCTACGAGCAGTACTTC.

The CDR3 DNA reads TGTGCAAGTCGCTTAGCGCCCAACCAACATCAGGGGTGCTCCTACGAGCAGTACTTC. This gives the protein CASRLAPNQHQGCSYEQYF. The rearrangement links TRBV12-2 to TRBJ2-7; TRBD1 is the table's D call, not checked against the DNA. TRBV12-2 is an annotated pseudogene. The CDR3 covers 19 residues.

This chain connects TRBV5-4 to TRBJ2-1; D uncertain. The CDR3 has 14 amino acids. The V and J ends lost 6 bases and 7 bases respectively, with 17 bases between them. Germline V gene sequence: CDR1 SGHNT, CDR2 YYREEE (reference sequence). CDR3 amino acids: CASTTPGFENEQFF. In nucleotides, the CDR3 is TGTGCCAGCACGACCCCCGGGTTTGAAAATGAGCAGTTCTTC.

The J gene is TRBJ2-7, the V gene TRBV18; possibly TRBD1 for D (6 bases). Looked up from germline, CDR1 is KGHSH and CDR2 is LQKENI. The CDR3 is 14 amino acids. V lost 4 bases and J lost 2, with 12 bases in between. CDR3 in DNA: TGTGCCAGCTCACAGGGGGTCGGAACCTACGAGCAGTACTTC. Amino acids: CASSQGVGTYEQYF. The variable domain in full, with the rest retrieved from reference TRBV18 and TRBJ2-7, is NAGVMQNPRHLVRRRGQEARLRCSPMKGHSHVYWYRQLPEEGLKFMVYLQKENIIDESGMPKERFSAEFPKEGPSILRIQQVVRGDSAAYFCASSQGVGTYEQYFGPGTRLTVT.

J is TRBJ1-1 and V is TRBV29-1, with TRBD1 matching 8 bases. The CDR3 has 13 amino acids. Per germline, CDR1 SQVTM and CDR2 ANQGSEA. V trimming: 8 bases; J trimming: 6 bases; junction bases outside the gene matches: 11. The CDR3 loop is CSSDRDGLAEAFF. The CDR3 nucleotides are TGCAGCTCGGACAGGGACGGATTGGCTGAAGCTTTCTTT.

This clone was seen a handful of times. The V gene is TRBV9, the J gene TRBJ2-1, with D maybe TRBD1 (6 bases). V lost 0 bases and J lost 4, with 14 bases in between. The germline gives CDR1 SGDLS, CDR2 YYNGEE. The CDR3 covers 16 residues. The CDR3 region is CASSVAGQLLYNEQFF. DNA for the CDR3: TGTGCCAGCAGCGTAGCGGGACAACTCCTATACAATGAGCAGTTCTTC.

The rearrangement links TRBV14 to TRBJ1-4; 8 bases line up with TRBD1. Germline trimming cut 3 bases from V and 7 bases from J; bases unmatched to any gene: 4. This CDR3 is built from 14 residues. In germline, CDR1 is SGHDN, CDR2 FVKESK. The CDR3 loop is CASSQGQAGEKLFF. CDR3 bases: TGTGCCAGCAGCCAGGGACAGGCTGGTGAAAAACTGTTTTTT.

The chain employs TRBV28 and TRBJ2-1, with a possible D match to TRBD2 (6 bases). The V gene's germline CDR1 is MDHEN and CDR2 SYDVKM. The CDR3 length is 17 residues. Between the trimmed V and J ends, which lost 6 bases and 5 bases, there was a span of 23 bases. The CDR3 is CASSPSTLAPTHNEQFF. In nucleotides, the CDR3 is TGTGCCAGCAGCCCCTCTACGCTAGCGCCTACGCACAATGAGCAGTTCTTC.

The chain employs TRBV5-4 and TRBJ2-7, with unresolved D. Germline V gene lookup returns CDR1 SGHNT and CDR2 YYREEE (reference sequence). V was clipped by 5 bases and J by 0 bases, with 18 bases between them. The CDR3 extends over 16 amino acids. The CDR3 region is CASSFGPHPNSYEQYF. CDR3 bases: TGTGCCAGCAGTTTTGGACCACACCCAAACTCCTACGAGCAGTACTTC.

A single count supports this clone. The chain uses TRBV15 and TRBJ2-1, with a possible D match to TRBD2 (5 bases). The CDR3 runs to 17 residues. Per the germline V gene, CDR1 is LNHNV and CDR2 is YYDKDF (reference sequence). Trimming took 0 bases from V and 5 from J, leaving 17 bases between them. For the CDR3, the DNA is TGTGCCACCAGCAGAGATCCCGACCTCCAGAGGGACAATGAGCAGTTCTTC. Protein sequence: CATSRDPDLQRDNEQFF.

The rearrangement joins TRBV5-4 to TRBJ2-7, with 8 positions matching TRBD2. Trimming removed 0 bases from V and 5 bases from J; junction bases left unmatched: 7. This CDR3 has 15 residues. CDR1 is SGHNT, CDR2 YYREEE, per germline (reference sequence). Written as DNA, the CDR3 is TGTGCCAGCAGCTTGGCGGGGGGGCGCAGGGACGAGCAGTACTTC. It translates to CASSLAGGRRDEQYF.

The chain links TRBV7-3 to TRBJ1-1; D uncertain. The CDR3 runs to 13 residues. Germline CDR1 is SGHTA and CDR2 is FQGTGA. V lost 3 bases and J lost 6, with 11 bases in between. The CDR3 DNA sequence: TGTGCCAGCAGCTTTAGGGAAGGAGCTGAAGCTTTCTTT. Protein product: CASSFREGAEAFF.

This clone was counted once. This chain joins TRBV10-3 and TRBJ2-3, with 7 nucleotides matching TRBD1. The CDR3 consists of 13 residues. V lost 10 bases, J lost 2 bases, and 6 bases stayed unmatched. In germline, CDR1 is ENHRY, CDR2 SYGVKD. Written as DNA, the CDR3 is TGTGCCACGTCAGGGACAGCCACAGATACGCAGTATTTT. As protein: CATSGTATDTQYF.

This chain uses TRBV9 with TRBJ2-1; D is ambiguous. Germline V lookup: CDR1 SGDLS, CDR2 YYNGEE. The CDR3 length is 13 residues. Trimming removed 3 bases at V and 8 bases at J, with 12 bases between. The CDR3 DNA is TGTGCCAGCAGCGCCCCCCAACCCGATGAGCAGTTCTTC. This codes for CASSAPQPDEQFF.

The chain employs TRBV11-2 and TRBJ1-1, with 8 bases fitting TRBD1. Germline CDR1 SGHAT, CDR2 FQNNGV. V was clipped by 0 bases and J by 5 bases; unmatched bases: 5. This CDR3 region has 15 residues. This chain's CDR3 is CASSLDDRGYTEAFF. The CDR3 DNA reads as TGTGCCAGCAGCTTAGATGACAGGGGTTATACTGAAGCTTTCTTT.

The V call is TRBV11-3, the J call TRBJ2-7, with a weak D call TRBD1 (7 bases). The CDR3 totals 12 residues. CDR1 is SGHNT, CDR2 YENEEA, per germline. Between the trimmed V and J ends, which lost 5 bases and 8 bases, there was a span of 13 bases. This CDR3 is CASSQGGDKQYF. As DNA, the CDR3 is TGTGCCAGCAGCCAGGGGGGCGATAAGCAGTACTTC.

This clone was seen once. The chain links TRBV7-8 to TRBJ1-3; D remains ambiguous. The CDR3 consists of 13 residues. V was pared by 4 bases and J by 7 bases, with 11 bases between. CDR1 is SGHVS and CDR2 is FQNEAQ in the germline V gene. The CDR3 DNA follows: TGTGCCAGCAGCTGGGCTGAGGGCAACACCATATATTTT. Translation: CASSWAEGNTIYF.

The rearrangement uses TRBV5-1 and TRBJ2-1; D possibly corresponds to TRBD2 (6 bases). The V gene's germline CDR1 is SGHRS and CDR2 YFSETQ. V lost 4 bases, J lost 7 bases, and 24 bases lay in between. CDR3 length: 17 residues. Here the CDR3 reads CASSPVAGSGERNEQFF. In nucleotides, the CDR3 is TGCGCCAGCAGCCCCGTCGCGGGTTCGGGAGAGAGGAATGAGCAGTTCTTC.

The CDR3 DNA is TGTGCCAGCAGCCCCCTGGCCCAATTATTCAATGAGCAGTTCTTC. This codes for CASSPLAQLFNEQFF. The V and J genes are TRBV7-3 and TRBJ2-1; D not resolved. This CDR3 is built from 15 residues. Germline V CDR1 and CDR2: SGHTA, FQGTGA. Deletions cut 5 bases from V and 6 bases from J, with 17 bases between. The variable domain in full, completed from reference TRBV7-3 and TRBJ2-1, reads GAGVSQTPSNKVTEKGKYVELRCDPISGHTALYWYRQSLGQGPEFLIYFQGTGAADDSGLPNDRFFAVRPEGSVSTLKIQRTERGDSAVYLCASSPLAQLFNEQFFGPGTRLTVL.

V usage is TRBV11-3 and J usage is TRBJ1-3, with D unresolved. This CDR3 region has 14 residues. Between the trimmed V and J ends, which lost 0 bases and 8 bases, there was a span of 11 bases. CDR1 and CDR2 (germline): SGHNT, YENEEA. CDR3 protein: CASSLDLQADTIYF. The CDR3 DNA follows: TGTGCCAGCAGCTTAGACCTCCAAGCGGACACCATATATTTT.

The chain carries TRBV28 and TRBJ2-7, with 7 bases matching TRBD1. Germline CDR1 reads MDHEN; CDR2 reads SYDVKM. The trim removed 7 bases at V and 2 bases at J, leaving 8 bases unmatched. The CDR3 totals 14 residues. CDR3 sequence (DNA): TGTGCCAGCATTTGGGGGCAGGGGGCCTACGAGCAGTACTTC. Its translation is CASIWGQGAYEQYF.

J is TRBJ1-5 and V is TRBV30; maybe TRBD1 (5 bases). Trimming stripped 0 bases from V and 7 bases from J, with 16 bases between. The CDR3 length is 15 residues. In germline, CDR1 is GTSNPN, CDR2 SVGIG (reference sequence). CDR3 sequence reads: CAWSVRSRGVQPQHF. The CDR3 nucleotides are TGTGCCTGGAGTGTACGGAGTCGGGGGGTCCAGCCCCAGCATTTT.

In this sample, this clone turned up once. The chain links TRBV5-1 to TRBJ1-3; D is uncertain. The CDR3 length is 14 residues. Deletions cut 6 bases from V and 4 bases from J, with 14 bases between. The germline V gene encodes CDR1 SGHRS and CDR2 YFSETQ. CDR3 bases: TGCGCCAGCAAGGACGGTCGGGCGGGAAACACCATATATTTT. This translates into CASKDGRAGNTIYF.

The rearrangement uses TRBV27 and TRBJ2-7; tentative D call: TRBD1 (6 bases). Germline V CDR1 and CDR2: MNHEY, SMNVEV (reference sequence). Trimming stripped 5 bases from V and 1 base from J, with 12 bases between. CDR3 length: 14 residues. CDR3 bases: TGTGCCAGCAGTCCCCGGGACAAATCCTACGAGCAGTACTTC. Amino acids: CASSPRDKSYEQYF.